A selection of T cell receptor beta chains follows, all from one sample in a study of blood T cell repertoires in COVID-19. The method was immunoSEQ multiplex PCR; TCRdb's version includes in-frame clones alone and lacks a portion of them. The table includes 150,000 to 200,000 clones, about 88% detected once. Sequencing input: peripheral blood. Source of these receptors: a man between 18 and 35 years old with acute or convalescent COVID-19. CDR3s include the opening cysteine and the closing phenylalanine or tryptophan.

V	J	CDR3
TRBV11-2	TRBJ1-2	CASSPTVGREGGYTF
TRBV6-5	TRBJ1-2	CASSTGQGELGYTF
TRBV27	TRBJ2-1	CASSFQGSYNEQFF
TRBV11-2	TRBJ2-1	CASSPLAGGHRGEQFF
TRBV15	TRBJ1-5	CATSRDLYRGYDQPQHF
TRBV6-1	TRBJ2-5	CASSEVAGDQETQYF
TRBV6-2/TRBV6-3	TRBJ2-1	CASSSPGQGSYNEQFF
TRBV3-1/TRBV3-2	TRBJ2-3	CASSLGLATDTQYF
TRBV24-1	TRBJ1-2	CATSESTGQQGRGYTF
TRBV5-6	TRBJ1-4	CASSLAGQGNEKLFF
TRBV6-5	TRBJ1-2	CASRPTESYGYTF
TRBV19	TRBJ1-4	CASSITGLGGGEKLFF
TRBV25-1	TRBJ2-3	CASSEFGAGVRGDTQYF
TRBV7-9	TRBJ1-5	CASSRDPGGQPQHF
TRBV27	TRBJ1-2	CASSLQGYGYTF
TRBV7-9	TRBJ1-2	CASSLALGQGNDYGYTF
TRBV10-3	TRBJ2-5	CAIKGSQETQYF
TRBV5-6	TRBJ2-2	CASSLGQGNTGELFF
TRBV2	TRBJ1-3	CASRADTYSGNTIYF
TRBV19	TRBJ1-6	CASSNGQENSPLHF
TRBV12-3/TRBV12-4	TRBJ2-1	CASSFGGNEQFF
TRBV7-8	TRBJ2-2	CASSRGGGGALGGELFF
TRBV5-5	TRBJ1-2	CASSARDNYGYTF
TRBV6-1	TRBJ1-3	CASSEAATLSGNTIYF
TRBV5-4	TRBJ1-2	CASSAKGQGTYGYTF
TRBV12-3/TRBV12-4	TRBJ2-7	CASSLAVSGEMYF
TRBV7-2	TRBJ2-5	CASSLAGLAVQETQYF
TRBV5-6	TRBJ2-3	CASSLRSGTDTQYF
TRBV6-5	TRBJ1-5	CASSYDRNQPQHF
TRBV6-1	TRBJ1-5	CASSEGTGGFQPQHF
TRBV10-3	TRBJ1-2	CAISERPRQGQGFYGYTF
TRBV10-2	TRBJ1-4	CASSLGSLLSGEKLFF
TRBV11-2	TRBJ2-3	CASSLSDTQYF
TRBV6-5	TRBJ2-6	CASSNISGANVLTF
TRBV6-2/TRBV6-3	TRBJ2-7	CASSYDSSYEQYF
TRBV18	TRBJ1-3	CASSPRNERESTIYF
TRBV10-2	TRBJ2-2	CASQDRVGGELFF
TRBV4-1	TRBJ1-2	CASSQVLEGGYTF